The 13 T cell receptor beta chains presented below share a single source sample, sequenced in a study of response to subunit inactivated influenza vaccine. TCRdb recomputed calls from the RT-PCR reads with MiXCR, one row per CDR3 protein. Seen here are about 620,000 distinct CDR3 sequences, about 11% observed once, and the top ten hold approximately 9.9%. This same sample was also part of a study on T cells expressing NK-cell markers. That paper adds: TCR beta cDNA was made by 5'RACE template switching with UMIs.

The sample was PBMCs from blood, taken on the day of vaccination. These receptors came from a man aged 45-60 years who received an inactivated influenza vaccine.

This sequence joins TRBV29-1 and TRBJ2-1; weak D call: TRBD2 (6 bases). Trimming shortened V by 7 bases and J by 7 bases, and 20 bases separated the two germline ends. The CDR3 loop spans 14 amino acids. Germline V gene data show CDR1 as SQVTM and CDR2 as ANQGSEA. CDR3 sequence (DNA): TGCAGCGGGAACCGGGACCCGGGGAGGAATGAGCAGTTCTTC. Residues: CSGNRDPGRNEQFF.

The chain is built from TRBV5-1 and TRBJ1-6, with D possibly being TRBD1 (6 bases). Germline V CDR1 and CDR2: SGHRS, YFSETQ. CDR3 length equals 15 residues. V gave up 0 bases and J gave up 10 bases, with 14 bases separating them. This CDR3 reads CASSLDGRGNSPLHF. The CDR3 DNA reads as TGCGCCAGCAGCTTGGACGGCAGGGGCAACTCACCCCTCCACTTT.

This clonotype came up many times. CDR3 residues: CASSLKLTGPTDTQYF. The CDR3 DNA follows: TGCGCCAGCAGCTTGAAGTTGACAGGGCCCACAGATACGCAGTATTTT. This chain connects TRBV5-1 to TRBJ2-3, with 7 bases aligning to TRBD1. In germline, CDR1 is SGHRS, CDR2 YFSETQ. This CDR3 comprises 16 residues. V gave up 1 base and J gave up 2 bases; unmatched junction bases: 7. Filled out from reference TRBV5-1 and TRBJ2-3, the complete variable domain reads KAGVTQTPRYLIKTRGQQVTLSCSPISGHRSVSWYQQTPGQGLQFLFEYFSETQRNKGNFPGRFSGRQFSNSRSEMNVSTLELGDSALYLCASSLKLTGPTDTQYFGPGTRLTVL.

The table lists this clonotype with a few counts. The V call is TRBV12-3 or TRBV12-4, the J call TRBJ2-3; D not certain. Trimming removed 3 bases from V and 2 bases from J, with 9 bases in between. The CDR3 runs 14 residues. The CDR3 coding sequence is TGTGCCAGCAGTTTGGACGGGCACACAGATACGCAGTATTTT. Amino acid sequence: CASSLDGHTDTQYF.

This chain connects TRBV10-3 to TRBJ2-7, with D tentatively TRBD1 (7 bases). The CDR3 totals 14 residues. Germline values: CDR1 ENHRY, CDR2 SYGVKD. Trimming pared 9 bases from V and 3 bases from J, leaving 18 bases between. The CDR3 protein is CAMGGTGVNYEQYF. The CDR3 DNA follows: TGTGCCATGGGGGGAACAGGGGTTAACTACGAGCAGTACTTC.

This chain uses TRBV10-3 with TRBJ2-5, with 10 bases fitting TRBD2. This CDR3 region has 18 residues. Germline V gene lookup returns CDR1 ENHRY and CDR2 SYGVKD. The trim removed 2 bases at V and 2 bases at J, leaving 11 bases unmatched. The CDR3 region is CAISEGRGAGGGQETQYF. The CDR3 nucleotides read TGTGCCATCAGTGAGGGAAGAGGAGCGGGGGGGGGACAAGAGACCCAGTACTTC.

The gene calls are TRBV30 and TRBJ2-1, with 9 bases aligning to TRBD1. The ends lost 2 bases at V and 5 bases at J; junction bases unmatched: 4. Germline V lookup: CDR1 GTSNPN, CDR2 SVGIG (reference sequence). The length of the CDR3 is 14 residues. DNA of the CDR3: TGTGCCTGGAGTTGGGGACAGGGTAACAATGAGCAGTTCTTC. It translates to CAWSWGQGNNEQFF.

The CDR3 reads CASSLPGRGSYNEQFF. CDR3 nucleotide sequence: TGTGCCAGCAGCTTACCCGGGAGAGGGTCCTACAATGAGCAGTTCTTC. This chain joins TRBV7-3 and TRBJ2-1; D possibly corresponds to TRBD2 (6 bases). The CDR3 totals 16 residues. The V gene lost 2 bases and the J gene lost 1 base, with 12 bases spanning the gap. Germline assignment: CDR1 SGHTA and CDR2 FQGTGA.

This clonotype was counted a few times. V and J are TRBV7-9 and TRBJ1-3; D not certain. Germline loops: CDR1 SEHNR, CDR2 FQNEAQ (reference sequence). The CDR3 has 15 amino acids. With 0 bases removed from V and 8 bases from J, the gap between germline ends came to 14 bases. In nucleotides, the CDR3 is TGTGCCAGCAGCTTAGCAGGCTATGGTTTGGACACCATATATTTT. This sequence encodes CASSLAGYGLDTIYF.

V usage is TRBV7-2 and J usage is TRBJ2-2, with D perhaps assigned TRBD1 or TRBD2 (5 bases each). Germline loops: CDR1 SGHTA, CDR2 FQGNSA. The length of the CDR3 is 15 residues. The V end was cut by 5 bases, the J end by 8 bases, with 18 bases between. The CDR3 reads CASSPNPRESGELFF. The CDR3 nucleotides are TGTGCCAGCAGCCCGAATCCCAGGGAGTCGGGGGAGCTGTTTTTT.

The V gene is TRBV12-3 or TRBV12-4, the J gene TRBJ1-5, with 12 positions matching TRBD1. This CDR3 spans 14 amino acids. V was clipped by 6 bases and J by 7 bases; unmatched bases: 4. The CDR3 DNA is TGTGCCAGCAGCCGGGACAGGGGGCAACAGCCCCAGCATTTT. It specifies CASSRDRGQQPQHF.

This clonotype has a handful of counts. The rearrangement uses TRBV7-8 and TRBJ2-7; 7 bases agree with TRBD1. The CDR3 runs to 15 residues. CDR1 and CDR2 from the germline V gene are SGHVS and FQNEAQ. Unmatched junction bases numbered 8, after V lost 6 bases and J lost 0 bases. The chain's CDR3 is CASRSTGTASYEQYF. In DNA form, the CDR3 reads TGTGCCAGCAGATCGACCGGGACAGCCTCCTACGAGCAGTACTTC.

In its sample, this clonotype was seen many times. The V gene is TRBV6-5, the J gene TRBJ2-1; TRBD2 aligns across 13 bases. Germline CDR1 and CDR2: MNHEY and SVGAGI. Germline trimming cut 5 bases from V and 5 bases from J; bases unmatched to any gene: 3. The length of the CDR3 is 15 residues. The CDR3: CASSTGTSGNNEQFF. The CDR3 DNA reads as TGTGCCAGCAGTACTGGGACTAGCGGGAACAATGAGCAGTTCTTC.